Listed here are 16 T cell receptor beta chains from one sample, sequenced in a study of shared clonotypes between healthy human individuals. Profiled with immunoSEQ multiplex PCR; TCRdb holds only in-frame clones, not every one. Seen here are 450,000 to 500,000 clones, about 80% observed once, and the top ten hold 12%. Sequencing was carried out using PBMCs. These receptors all stem from a middle-aged woman in good health. Some clones in this sample may be carry-over from other donors' samples.

The chain uses TRBV10-3 and TRBJ1-2; TRBD1 might be the D (5 bases). The CDR3 runs 15 residues. V dropped 5 bases and J dropped 7 bases, with 20 bases sitting between them. The V gene's germline CDR1 is ENHRY and CDR2 SYGVKD. The CDR3 DNA is TGTGCCATCAGTCCTTTTGGGGGGGGAAGACTTGGCTACACCTTC. As protein: CAISPFGGGRLGYTF.

The V call is TRBV7-9, the J call TRBJ2-3; 7 bases match TRBD1. Germline CDR1 is SEHNR and CDR2 is FQNEAQ (reference sequence). V was pared by 5 bases and J by 0 bases, with 5 bases of the junction left unmatched. The CDR3 runs 15 residues. In DNA form, the CDR3 reads TGTGCCAGCAGCAGGGACAGCTCTAGCACAGATACGCAGTATTTT. It codes for CASSRDSSSTDTQYF.

The gene calls are TRBV5-1 and TRBJ1-1; 8 nucleotides agree with TRBD1. J was trimmed by 7 bases and V by 4 bases; bases with no gene match: 15. The CDR3 totals 16 residues. Germline assignment: CDR1 SGHRS and CDR2 YFSETQ. The CDR3 DNA sequence: TGCGCCAGCAGCACACACCCGTCGACAGGGGAGGATGAAGCTTTCTTT. This translates into CASSTHPSTGEDEAFF.

J is TRBJ1-1 and V is TRBV28; weak D call: TRBD1 (5 bases). The CDR3 is made up of 14 amino acids. From germline, CDR1 is MDHEN and CDR2 SYDVKM. V gave up 3 bases and J gave up 6 bases, with 14 bases separating them. CDR3 nucleotides: TGTGCCAGCAGTTTCAGTCAGGTGGGGGCTGAAGCTTTCTTT. Translating gives CASSFSQVGAEAFF.

This rearrangement joins TRBV19 to TRBJ2-7; perhaps TRBD1 as D (6 bases). The germline CDR1 and CDR2 sequences are LNHDA and SQIVND (reference sequence). Trimming took off 1 base at V and 6 bases at J, with 13 bases between the two ends. The CDR3 totals 14 residues. CDR3 coding DNA: TGTGCCAGTAGTATAGGGGATGACAGGAGCGAGCAGTACTTC. Protein: CASSIGDDRSEQYF. The variable domain in full, completed from reference TRBV19 and TRBJ2-7, reads DGGITQSPKYLFRKEGQNVTLSCEQNLNHDAMYWYRQDPGQGLRLIYYSQIVNDFQKGDIAEGYSVSREKKESFPLTVTSAQKNPTAFYLCASSIGDDRSEQYFGPGTRLTVT.

The genes are TRBV7-9 and TRBJ2-7; maybe TRBD2 (5 bases). The CDR3 contains 13 residues. V lost 5 bases and J lost 6, with 14 bases in between. In germline, CDR1 is SEHNR, CDR2 FQNEAQ (reference sequence). CDR3 residues: CASSLNLEGEQYF. The DNA of the CDR3 is TGTGCCAGCAGCCTGAACCTAGAGGGCGAGCAGTACTTC.

The chain links TRBV4-2 to TRBJ2-2, with D possibly matching TRBD1 (5 bases). In germline, CDR1 is LGHNA, CDR2 YNFKEQ. The CDR3 extends over 15 amino acids. The V end was cut by 1 base, the J end by 2 bases, with 8 bases between. For the CDR3, the DNA is TGTGCCAGCAGCCAAGCGACAGAAAACACCGGGGAGCTGTTTTTT. Encoded protein: CASSQATENTGELFF.

The chain recombines TRBV11-1 with TRBJ1-2; D gene ambiguous. In germline, CDR1 is SGHAT, CDR2 FQDESV (reference sequence). V shed 7 bases and J shed 3 bases, with 12 bases lying between them. The CDR3 has 13 amino acids. Written as DNA, the CDR3 is TGTGCCAGCACAGAGGGAAACGACTATGGCTACACCTTC. This encodes CASTEGNDYGYTF.

The rearrangement uses TRBV15 and TRBJ2-1; 11 bases line up with TRBD2. V dropped 6 bases and J dropped 5; count of bases not matched to a gene: 6. The CDR3 has 15 amino acids. The germline gives CDR1 LNHNV, CDR2 YYDKDF (reference sequence). The chain's CDR3 is CATRAGTSGHNEQFF. CDR3 coding DNA: TGTGCCACCAGAGCCGGGACTAGCGGCCACAATGAGCAGTTCTTC.

This clone appeared once. The rearrangement links TRBV28 to TRBJ1-5, with no clear D. Germline V gene data show CDR1 as MDHEN and CDR2 as SYDVKM. V lost 5 bases to trimming and J lost 5 bases, with 7 bases between them. CDR3 size: 12 residues. The DNA for the CDR3 is TGTGCCAGCAGTCTGCACTATCAGCCCCAGCATTTT. Translation: CASSLHYQPQHF.

The V call is TRBV7-8, the J call TRBJ1-4; TRBD1 matches at 8 bases. The CDR3 has 17 residues. Per germline, CDR1 SGHVS and CDR2 FQNEAQ. V trimming: 6 bases; J trimming: 5 bases; junction bases outside the gene matches: 14. Written as DNA, the CDR3 is TGTGCCAGCAGTACTTCCCCCCCCGGGACAGGAAATGAAAAACTGTTTTTT. Its translation is CASSTSPPGTGNEKLFF.

The V and J genes are TRBV10-2 and TRBJ1-5; the D is unclear. This CDR3 contains 16 residues. V shed 2 bases and J shed 0 bases, with 11 bases lying between them. Looked up from germline, CDR1 is WSHSY and CDR2 is SAAADI. The CDR3, as DNA: TGCGCCAGCAGTGAGATGGACTATTATAGCAATCAGCCCCAGCATTTT. It yields the protein CASSEMDYYSNQPQHF.

The rearrangement uses TRBV11-2 and TRBJ2-3; 11 bases align to TRBD2. Trimming at V came to 2 bases and at J to 2 bases, leaving 3 bases not matched to a gene. Per germline, CDR1 SGHAT and CDR2 FQNNGV. The CDR3 sequence is 16 residues long. CDR3 in amino acids: CASSLIAGGVTDTQYF. CDR3 DNA sequence: TGTGCCAGCAGCTTAATAGCGGGAGGGGTCACAGATACGCAGTATTTT.

This chain joins TRBV7-2 and TRBJ1-5, with 7 bases identical to TRBD1. With 5 bases clipped from V and 2 bases from J, the junction kept 9 bases outside the gene matches. CDR1 is SGHTA, CDR2 FQGNSA, per germline. The CDR3 runs to 16 residues. CDR3 coding DNA: TGTGCCAGCAGCCGACAGGGCGGGTACGGCAATCAGCCCCAGCATTTT. This codes for CASSRQGGYGNQPQHF.

As regards this clone: Just one base apart from a much larger clone, this may be a read error. This chain uses TRBV5-4 with TRBJ1-2; tentative D call: TRBD1 (6 bases). Trimming cost V 7 bases and J 2 bases, with 15 bases left between them. In germline, CDR1 is SGHNT, CDR2 YYREEE (reference sequence). The CDR3 totals 14 residues. CDR3 nucleotide sequence: TGTGCCAGCGGCAGGGGACCGACCAACTATGGCTACACCTTC. The encoded protein is CASGRGPTNYGYTF.

This clone was recorded only once. The CDR3 bases are TGTGCCAGCAGCTTCTACCCCCGGGGGAGCGTGGGGCAAGAGACCCAGTACTTC. Its translation is CASSFYPRGSVGQETQYF. J is TRBJ2-5 and V is TRBV7-6, with D tentatively TRBD2 (6 bases). This CDR3 has 18 residues. The ends were cut back, 3 bases at V and 2 bases at J, with 22 bases in the middle. Germline V gene sequence: CDR1 SGHVS, CDR2 FNYEAQ.